The clone carrying this TCR beta chain came up many times. The junction departs from the called germline gene at one end, perhaps through a read error. TCR beta CDR3 regions were amplified from RNA transcripts. First-round RT-PCR with HTBI primers amplified the TCR CDR3 region. TCRdb re-called the multiplex PCR reads with MiXCR, one entry per CDR3 protein. The sample shows around 520,000 distinct CDR3 sequences, approximately 15% of them seen only once. The CDR3 spans 12 residues. This record comes from a study of T cells in Graves' hyperthyroidism and ophthalmopathy. Sequencing was performed on blood. This TCR derives from a woman under 30 with Graves' hyperthyroidism. The rearrangement uses TRBV12-3 or TRBV12-4 and TRBJ2-1; the D is unclear. The CDR3 reads CTSSFVGHEQFF. DNA of the CDR3: TGTACCAGCAGTTTCGTGGGCCATGAGCAGTTCTTC.